Following are 4 T cell receptor beta chains from one sample sequenced in a study of control samples from healthy donors and cancer patients. This table comes from immunoSEQ multiplex PCR, and its TCRdb copy is limited to in-frame clones, with some not included. The table records around 130,000 clones, about 92% of them present only once. Source material: PBMCs. Source of these receptors: a man aged 50-59 years with head and neck cancer.

V is TRBV30 and J is TRBJ2-7; the D gene is possibly TRBD1 (6 bases). Germline-derived CDR1 and CDR2 are GTSNPN and SVGIG (reference sequence). This CDR3 has 13 amino acids. Trimming took off 1 base at V and 1 base at J, with 8 bases between the two ends. The CDR3 DNA reads TGTGCCTGGAGTGAGGACAGTTCCTACGAGCAGTACTTC. Amino acid sequence: CAWSEDSSYEQYF.

This rearrangement joins TRBV19 to TRBJ2-7, with D perhaps TRBD2 (5 bases). Per the germline V gene, CDR1 is LNHDA and CDR2 is SQIVND (reference sequence). Trimming removed 10 bases from V and 0 bases from J, with 13 bases in between. CDR3 length: 13 residues. CDR3 coding DNA: TGTGCCACTCGACCGGGGAGCTCCTACGAGCAGTACTTC. As protein: CATRPGSSYEQYF.

This chain joins TRBV9 and TRBJ1-4; D may be TRBD1 (5 bases). The CDR3 has 16 residues. Germline V CDR1 and CDR2: SGDLS, YYNGEE. V lost 3 bases and J 6 bases, leaving 18 bases between the germline ends. The CDR3 loop is CASSASGQREDEKLFF. Written as DNA, the CDR3 is TGTGCCAGCAGCGCGTCAGGACAAAGGGAGGATGAAAAACTGTTTTTT.

The V call is TRBV6-2 or TRBV6-3, the J call TRBJ1-3; 10 positions agree with TRBD1. V lost 5 bases and J lost 0; bases outside the gene matches: 1. This CDR3 spans 15 amino acids. The germline V gene encodes CDR1 MNHEY and CDR2 SVGEGT. The CDR3 region has the DNA TGTGCCAGCAGTCGACAGGGGGCCTCTGGAAACACCATATATTTT. Translated, it gives CASSRQGASGNTIYF.